These 29 T cell receptor beta chains share one sample of origin, sequenced in a study of T cells in Graves' hyperthyroidism and ophthalmopathy. From RNA transcripts, TCR beta CDR3 regions were amplified. TCR CDR3 regions were first amplified by RT-PCR with HTBI primers. TCRdb analysed the multiplex PCR reads with MiXCR anew, one entry per CDR3 protein. This table holds a few hundred thousand distinct CDR3 sequences, approximately 44% found once. The sample comprised peripheral blood or thyroid tissue (not recorded which). All receptors derive from a woman under 30 with Graves' hyperthyroidism.

As DNA, the CDR3 is TGCAGTGCTCCTATTAGGGACTACACTGAAGCTTTCTTT. Protein sequence: CSAPIRDYTEAFF. The chain links TRBV20-1 to TRBJ1-1; TRBD1 is a possible D gene (5 bases). The CDR3 extends over 13 amino acids. Germline V gene lookup returns CDR1 DFQATT and CDR2 SNEGSKA (reference sequence). Trimming removed 5 bases at V and 3 bases at J, with 13 bases between.

Concerning this clonotype itself: A much bigger clone sits one base away, suggesting this may be a read error. The V gene is TRBV7-3, the J gene TRBJ1-6; 7 nucleotides line up with TRBD1. V lost 6 bases, J lost 12 bases, and 14 bases stayed unmatched. The CDR3 has 15 residues. The germline CDR1 and CDR2 sequences are SGHTA and FQGTGA. This CDR3 reads CASSRPGTEERPLHF. DNA for the CDR3: TGTGCCAGCAGTCGGCCTGGGACAGAAGAAAGACCCCTCCACTTT. Supplemented by reference TRBV7-3 and TRBJ1-6, the full variable domain reads GAGVSQTPSNKVTEKGKYVELRCDPISGHTALYWYRQSLGQGPEFLIYFQGTGAADDSGLPNDRFFAVRPEGSVSTLKIQRTERGDSAVYLCASSRPGTEERPLHFGNGTRLTVT.

The chain links TRBV6-2 or TRBV6-3 to TRBJ1-1; 8 bases line up with TRBD1. Germline CDR1 is MNHEY and CDR2 is SVGEGT. The V gene end was trimmed by 6 bases and the J gene end by 4 bases; junction bases not matched to a gene: 7. The CDR3 spans 14 residues. The CDR3 DNA reads as TGTGCCAGCAGCCGCAGGGGGCTCAGCACTGAAGCTTTCTTT. Translating it yields CASSRRGLSTEAFF.

This clonotype showed up many times. The rearrangement uses TRBV7-9 and TRBJ1-5; D is ambiguous. The germline V gene encodes CDR1 SEHNR and CDR2 FQNEAQ (reference sequence). Trimming cost V 4 bases and J 8 bases, with 15 bases left between them. This CDR3 contains 14 residues. CDR3 nucleotides: TGTGCCAGCAGCTCCCTGACAAACCTGGAGCCCCAGCATTTT. As protein: CASSSLTNLEPQHF.

The chain joins TRBV10-2 to TRBJ2-7, with 9 bases fitting TRBD2. Germline CDR1 is WSHSY and CDR2 is SAAADI. The CDR3 runs 16 residues. V gave up 5 bases and J gave up 0 bases; unmatched junction bases: 8. CDR3 region: CASSPRTSASSYEQYF. DNA for the CDR3: TGCGCCAGCAGTCCCCGGACTAGCGCTAGCTCCTACGAGCAGTACTTC.

This clonotype was detected ten times or more. The V call is TRBV7-6, the J call TRBJ2-7; the D call may be TRBD1 or TRBD2 (5 bases each). Trimming left V 6 bases short and J 6 bases short, with 15 bases between. Germline V gene data show CDR1 as SGHVS and CDR2 as FNYEAQ. The CDR3 sequence is 13 residues long. CDR3: CASSLDTRGEQYF. Here the CDR3 DNA reads TGTGCCAGCAGTCTGGACACTCGGGGCGAGCAGTACTTC.

The chain combines TRBV29-1 with TRBJ2-7; 12 bases fit TRBD2. There are 14 residues in the CDR3. The germline CDR1 and CDR2 sequences are SQVTM and ANQGSEA. Germline trimming cut 8 bases from V and 2 bases from J; bases unmatched to any gene: 7. This chain's CDR3 is CSQGTSGFAYEQYF. In nucleotides, the CDR3 is TGCAGCCAGGGGACTAGCGGGTTTGCCTACGAGCAGTACTTC.

In the case of this clonotype: An end of the junction differs from the germline gene, which may be a read error. This sequence joins TRBV2 and TRBJ2-3, with TRBD2 matching over 7 bases. This CDR3 is 13 amino acids long. The V gene's germline CDR1 is SNHLY and CDR2 FYNNEI. Here the CDR3 DNA reads TGTACCAGCAGGGACTATCCCACAGATACGCAGTATTTT. Its translation: CTSRDYPTDTQYF.

This clonotype has ten or more counts. The J gene is TRBJ2-7, the V gene TRBV7-8; unclear D gene. Germline V gene lookup returns CDR1 SGHVS and CDR2 FQNEAQ. The length of the CDR3 is 11 residues. Trimming removed 6 bases at V and 5 bases at J, with 8 bases between. CDR3 region: CASRARHEQYF. The CDR3, as DNA: TGTGCCAGCAGGGCGAGGCACGAGCAGTACTTC.

This chain uses TRBV5-1 with TRBJ2-7; D might be TRBD2 (6 bases). This CDR3 has 14 amino acids. Trimming pared 4 bases from V and 4 bases from J, leaving 15 bases between. Germline assignment: CDR1 SGHRS and CDR2 YFSETQ. The CDR3 nucleotides are TGCGCCAGCAGCAGATTAGCGGCGGAGTACGAGCAGTACTTC. Protein sequence: CASSRLAAEYEQYF.

The chain recombines TRBV9 with TRBJ2-3, with 10 bases lining up with TRBD1. From germline, CDR1 is SGDLS and CDR2 YYNGEE. This CDR3 region has 15 residues. V lost 2 bases and J lost 3; bases outside the gene matches: 3. The CDR3 bases are TGTGCCAGCAGCGTTCCGGGACAGGGGACAGATACGCAGTATTTT. Translating gives CASSVPGQGTDTQYF.

With regard to this clonotype: One base away lies a much larger clone, so this may be a sequencing read error. This chain links TRBV4-1 with TRBJ1-2; possibly TRBD1 for D (5 bases). This CDR3 has 13 amino acids. V dropped 1 base and J dropped 8 bases, with 11 bases sitting between them. Germline-derived CDR1 and CDR2 are MGHRA and YSYEKL. This CDR3 reads CASSQGGSQGYTF. The DNA for the CDR3 is TGCGCCAGCAGCCAAGGGGGGTCCCAGGGCTACACCTTC.

The chain employs TRBV19 and TRBJ2-5; TRBD2 agrees at 8 bases. The assigned J gene may be wrong: the sequence end matches TRBJ2-1 better. The CDR3 consists of 13 residues. The germline gives CDR1 LNHDA, CDR2 SQIVND (reference sequence). CDR3 protein: CASSALAESEQFF. CDR3 nucleotides: TGTGCCAGTAGTGCACTAGCGGAGAGTGAGCAGTTCTTC.

The rearrangement joins TRBV2 to TRBJ2-7; 11 bases match TRBD2. Germline V gene sequence: CDR1 SNHLY, CDR2 FYNNEI. V lost 8 bases, J lost 6 bases, and 12 bases stayed unmatched. This CDR3 spans 15 amino acids. The DNA for the CDR3 is TGTGCCAGCTTCAAAGGGACTAGCGGTATCATCGAGCAGTACTTC. Amino acid sequence: CASFKGTSGIIEQYF.

This chain connects TRBV9 to TRBJ2-7; the D is unclear. Trimming took 0 bases from V and 1 from J, leaving 8 bases between them. CDR1 and CDR2 from the germline V gene are SGDLS and YYNGEE. The CDR3 covers 14 residues. The CDR3 nucleotides are TGTGCCAGCAGCGTAGTATGCCGATCCTACGAGCAGTACTTC. It yields the protein CASSVVCRSYEQYF.

A note on this clonotype: Being one base from a much bigger clone, this may be a read error. This CDR3 is CSARGALGDLPGELFF. CDR3 nucleotides: TGCAGTGCTAGAGGTGCCTTAGGAGACCTCCCTGGGGAGCTGTTTTTT. The chain combines TRBV20-1 with TRBJ2-2; D unresolved. Per germline, CDR1 DFQATT and CDR2 SNEGSKA (reference sequence). The CDR3 is 16 residues long. The ends were cut back, 1 base at V and 8 bases at J, with 20 bases in the middle.

The chain has TRBV19 and TRBJ1-5, with D maybe TRBD1 (6 bases). Germline assignment: CDR1 LNHDA and CDR2 SQIVND (reference sequence). The CDR3 totals 16 residues. The V and J ends lost 4 bases and 0 bases respectively, with 13 bases between them. The CDR3 sequence is CASSRGRGSSNQPQHF. The CDR3 DNA reads as TGTGCCAGTAGTAGGGGCAGGGGAAGTAGCAATCAGCCCCAGCATTTT. The whole variable domain, filled in from reference TRBV19 and TRBJ1-5, reads DGGITQSPKYLFRKEGQNVTLSCEQNLNHDAMYWYRQDPGQGLRLIYYSQIVNDFQKGDIAEGYSVSREKKESFPLTVTSAQKNPTAFYLCASSRGRGSSNQPQHFGDGTRLSIL.

This clonotype was counted many times. This sequence joins TRBV24-1 and TRBJ1-2, with D maybe TRBD1 (5 bases). Trimming pared 7 bases from V and 2 bases from J, leaving 10 bases between. Germline loops: CDR1 KGHDR, CDR2 SFDVKD. The CDR3 is 13 amino acids. CDR3 sequence: CATSGGWNYGYTF. The CDR3 nucleotides are TGTGCCACCAGCGGGGGGTGGAACTATGGCTACACCTTC.

In this sample, this clonotype turned up once. The chain employs TRBV20-1 and TRBJ2-3; D is uncertain. The CDR3 is 11 residues long. V dropped 2 bases and J dropped 15 bases, with 15 bases sitting between them. Per the germline V gene, CDR1 is DFQATT and CDR2 is SNEGSKA (reference sequence). This CDR3 reads CSARQVDGVYF. For the CDR3, the DNA is TGCAGTGCTAGACAAGTTGACGGAGTTTATTTT.

The chain links TRBV4-1 to TRBJ1-1; D may be TRBD1 (5 bases). Trimming shortened V by 6 bases and J by 4 bases, and 18 bases separated the two germline ends. In germline, CDR1 is MGHRA, CDR2 YSYEKL. The CDR3 loop spans 15 amino acids. CDR3 bases: TGCGCCAGCAGACAGATTTTTGGGGGGGGCACTGAAGCTTTCTTT. It encodes CASRQIFGGGTEAFF.

This clonotype was found many times. The rearrangement joins TRBV6-5 to TRBJ2-5; D is unclear. The germline gives CDR1 MNHEY, CDR2 SVGAGI. Trimming stripped 5 bases from V and 1 base from J, with 5 bases between. This CDR3 spans 12 amino acids. The CDR3 is CASSRLQETQYF. The CDR3, as DNA: TGTGCCAGCAGTCGACTCCAAGAGACCCAGTACTTC.

V gene TRBV29-1 combines with J gene TRBJ1-5; D uncertain. CDR1 and CDR2 (germline): SQVTM, ANQGSEA. Trimming shortened V by 2 bases and J by 14 bases, and 13 bases separated the two germline ends. The length of the CDR3 is 11 residues. CDR3 sequence: CSVERGRSEHF. CDR3 nucleotide sequence: TGCAGCGTTGAAAGAGGGAGATCCGAGCATTTT.

The rearrangement links TRBV29-1 to TRBJ1-4; D remains ambiguous. With 4 bases removed from V and 10 bases from J, the gap between germline ends came to 16 bases. From germline, CDR1 is SQVTM and CDR2 ANQGSEA. CDR3 size: 13 residues. For the CDR3, the DNA is TGCAGCGTTGCTGACGACTACTCTGGAAAACTGTTTTTT. It specifies CSVADDYSGKLFF.

The CDR3 loop is CASSLWTGGDGYTF. The CDR3 DNA reads as TGTGCCAGCAGCTTATGGACAGGGGGCGACGGCTACACCTTC. V usage is TRBV7-9 and J usage is TRBJ1-2; 11 bases fit TRBD1. Germline CDR1 reads SEHNR; CDR2 reads FQNEAQ (reference sequence). The ends lost 2 bases at V and 8 bases at J; junction bases unmatched: 4. The CDR3 is 14 amino acids.

This chain links TRBV15 with TRBJ2-7; TRBD2 aligns across 7 bases. Per germline, CDR1 LNHNV and CDR2 YYDKDF (reference sequence). V lost 1 base and J lost 4; bases outside the gene matches: 4. This CDR3 spans 14 amino acids. The CDR3, as DNA: TGTGCCACCAGCAGAGGGACTAGGACTTACGAGCAGTACTTC. This encodes CATSRGTRTYEQYF.

This clonotype came up a few times. V is TRBV2 and J is TRBJ2-1; 7 nucleotides line up with TRBD2. The J segment lost 4 bases and the V segment lost 2 bases, leaving 5 bases of the junction unmatched. CDR3 length: 15 residues. CDR1 and CDR2 from the germline V gene are SNHLY and FYNNEI. The CDR3 DNA reads TGTGCCAGCAGTGAAAGGGGCGGGAGATACAATGAGCAGTTCTTC. Translating it yields CASSERGGRYNEQFF.

This clonotype was counted between two and nine times. This sequence joins TRBV7-6 and TRBJ2-7, with 8 bases lining up with TRBD2. The J call may be in error: the DNA end matches TRBJ2-1 better. The CDR3 is 15 residues long. CDR1 is SGHVS, CDR2 FNYEAQ, per germline. The CDR3 region has the DNA TGTGCCAGCAGCCTGGGGACGGGACTAGGAAATGAGCAGTTCTTC. Translated: CASSLGTGLGNEQFF.

This clonotype turned up a few times. CDR3 protein: CATSRDPGANVLTF. The CDR3 DNA reads as TGTGCCACCAGCAGAGATCCTGGGGCCAACGTCCTGACTTTC. The rearrangement uses TRBV15 and TRBJ2-6; D is ambiguous. From germline, CDR1 is LNHNV and CDR2 YYDKDF (reference sequence). The CDR3 runs 14 residues. V was trimmed by 0 bases and J by 2 bases, leaving 2 bases between them.

The rearrangement joins TRBV6-5 to TRBJ2-7, with TRBD1 identical over 7 bases. The CDR3 extends over 15 amino acids. V trimming: 0 bases; J trimming: 3 bases; junction bases outside the gene matches: 5. CDR1 and CDR2 from the germline V gene are MNHEY and SVGAGI. CDR3 residues: CASSYSIQGVYEQYF. The CDR3 DNA is TGTGCCAGCAGTTACTCGATTCAGGGGGTCTACGAGCAGTACTTC.